These 5 T cell receptor beta chains were sequenced from one sample in a study of identical twins. TCRdb re-derived calls from the 5' RACE reads in MiXCR, one entry per CDR3 protein. This sample yields fewer than 650,000 distinct CDR3 sequences, of which over 8.5% are seen a single time; approximately 3% belongs to the top ten. These data were also filed under a second study, of yellow fever vaccine responses in identical twins.

The sample was PBMCs. The receptors stem from a woman between 18 and 29 years old in good health.

This clonotype was counted ten times or more. In DNA form, the CDR3 reads TGTGCCAGTCGACTAGCGGGGGCCTACGAGCAGTACTTC. Its translation is CASRLAGAYEQYF. This chain joins TRBV12-3 or TRBV12-4 and TRBJ2-7, with TRBD2 matching over 12 bases. V trimming: 9 bases; J trimming: 2 bases; junction bases outside the gene matches: 2. The CDR3 has 13 amino acids.

This chain uses TRBV12-3 or TRBV12-4 with TRBJ1-5; D may be TRBD1 (5 bases). V was cut by 0 bases and J by 5 bases, with 17 bases left in between. CDR3 length: 17 amino acids. CDR3 amino acids: CASSLASSWTLDQPQHF. DNA for the CDR3: TGTGCCAGCAGTTTAGCAAGTTCGTGGACACTCGATCAGCCCCAGCATTTT.

In its sample, this clonotype was seen a few times. CDR3 protein: CASSPTSGRANEQFF. The CDR3 DNA reads as TGTGCCAGCAGCCCAACTAGCGGGAGGGCGAATGAGCAGTTCTTC. V usage is TRBV12-3 or TRBV12-4 and J usage is TRBJ2-1; 13 nucleotides align to TRBD2. This CDR3 has 15 amino acids. Trimming cost V 6 bases and J 7 bases; bases outside gene matches: 6.

This clonotype occurred many times. The chain couples TRBV10-3 to TRBJ2-4; 7 bases are a match to TRBD1. The germline V gene encodes CDR1 ENHRY and CDR2 SYGVKD. There are 17 residues in the CDR3. Trimming removed 4 bases from V and 0 bases from J; junction bases left unmatched: 9. The CDR3 loop is CAISAWDSHLAKNIQYF. The DNA for the CDR3 is TGTGCCATCAGTGCATGGGACAGCCACTTAGCCAAAAACATTCAGTACTTC.

V and J are TRBV18 and TRBJ2-7; TRBD2 aligns across 13 bases. The trim removed 3 bases at V and 2 bases at J, leaving 4 bases unmatched. The CDR3 runs 16 residues. From germline, CDR1 is KGHSH and CDR2 LQKENI. The CDR3: CASSPGLAGDPYEQYF. The CDR3 DNA sequence: TGTGCCAGCTCACCTGGACTAGCGGGAGACCCCTACGAGCAGTACTTC.